Sequencing of this T cell receptor (beta chain) was carried out in a study of OX40 agonist ivuxolimab in advanced cancers. Study at large: Every 2 weeks, patients got intravenous ivuxolimab at one of six dose levels (0.01-10 mg/kg). Points from the study as a whole: Expanded clones belonging to CD8+ T cells outnumbered, on average, those of CD4+. Clonal expansion in partial responders at 0.1-3.0 mg/kg ranked among the lowest.

Germline V gives CDR1 MNHNS, CDR2 SASEGT. This CDR3 contains 11 residues. V dropped 6 bases and J dropped 6 bases, with 8 bases sitting between them. For this clone: Its specificity is unknown.

Profiling relied on immunoSEQ multiplex PCR, and the TCRdb table lists in-frame clones only, not all of them. The sample shows 76,000 or so clones, over 75% of them seen only once. The TCR was taken from an adult with an advanced solid tumor such as melanoma, head and neck, liver or kidney cancer. The chain couples TRBV6-1 to TRBJ1-2; no clear D gene. This specimen consisted of CD4+ or CD8+ T cells sorted from blood, obtained in a trial of the OX40 agonist ivuxolimab. The CDR3 is CASRLGNGYTF. As DNA, the CDR3 is TGTGCCAGCAGATTGGGGAATGGCTACACCTTC.